The clone carrying this T cell receptor (beta chain) was detected only a few times. Its antigen is not known. V shed 1 base, J shed 8 bases, and the junction held 7 bases outside the gene matches. The V gene's germline CDR1 is LGHNA and CDR2 YSLEER. The CDR3 runs 15 residues. This specimen belongs to a study of beta chain features in type 1 diabetes. Study observations and caveats: In cDNA sequencing, cells with high TCR expression could be over-represented.

cDNA synthesis used the whole RNA isolate, giving expressed TCRB sequences. Profiled with immunoSEQ multiplex PCR; TCRdb holds only in-frame clones, not every one. The sample lists more than 300,000 clones, around 8% seen once, with 0.44% in the top ten. This chain links TRBV4-3 with TRBJ2-1; 8 nucleotides match TRBD2. This sequence was found in a woman aged 18 to 35 in good health. Sequencing input: central memory CD4+ T cells from blood. As DNA, the CDR3 is TGCGCCAGCAGCCAAGGGGGACTAGGCAGGCATGAGCAGTTCTTC. Protein product: CASSQGGLGRHEQFF.